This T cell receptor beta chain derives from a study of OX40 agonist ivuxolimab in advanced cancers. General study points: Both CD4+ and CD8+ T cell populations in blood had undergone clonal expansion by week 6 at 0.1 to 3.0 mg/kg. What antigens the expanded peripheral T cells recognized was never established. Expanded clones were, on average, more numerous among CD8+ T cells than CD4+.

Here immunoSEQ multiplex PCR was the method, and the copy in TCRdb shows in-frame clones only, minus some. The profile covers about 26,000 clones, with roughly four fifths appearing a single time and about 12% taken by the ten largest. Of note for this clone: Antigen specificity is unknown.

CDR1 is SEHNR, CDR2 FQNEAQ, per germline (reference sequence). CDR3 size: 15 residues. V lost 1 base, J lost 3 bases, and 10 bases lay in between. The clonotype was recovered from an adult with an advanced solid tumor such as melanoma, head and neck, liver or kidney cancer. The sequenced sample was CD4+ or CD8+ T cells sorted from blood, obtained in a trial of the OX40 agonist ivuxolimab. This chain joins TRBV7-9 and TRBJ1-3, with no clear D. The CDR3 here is CASSLGLGFGNTIYF. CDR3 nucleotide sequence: TGTGCCAGCAGCTTAGGATTGGGGTTTGGAAACACCATATATTTT. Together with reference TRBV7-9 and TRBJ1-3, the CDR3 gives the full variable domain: DTGVSQNPRHKITKRGQNVTFRCDPISEHNRLYWYRQTLGQGPEFLTYFQNEAQLEKSRLLSDRFSAERPKGSFSTLEIQRTEQGDSAMYLCASSLGLGFGNTIYFGEGSWLTVV.